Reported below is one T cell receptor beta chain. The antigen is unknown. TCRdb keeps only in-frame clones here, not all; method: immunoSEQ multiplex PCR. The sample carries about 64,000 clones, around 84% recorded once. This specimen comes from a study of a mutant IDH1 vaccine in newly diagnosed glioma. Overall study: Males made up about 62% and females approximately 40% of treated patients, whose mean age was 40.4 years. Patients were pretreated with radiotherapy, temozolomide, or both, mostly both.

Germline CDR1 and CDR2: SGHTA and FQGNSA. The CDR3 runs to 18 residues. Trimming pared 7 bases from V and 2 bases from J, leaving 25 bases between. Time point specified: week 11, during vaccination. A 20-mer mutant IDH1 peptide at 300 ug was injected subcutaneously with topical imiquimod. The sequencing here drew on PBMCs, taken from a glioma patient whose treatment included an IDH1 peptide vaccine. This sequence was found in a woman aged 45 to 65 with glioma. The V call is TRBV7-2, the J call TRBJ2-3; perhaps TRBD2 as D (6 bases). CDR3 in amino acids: CASTLSGRTPKITDTQYF. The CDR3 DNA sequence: TGTGCCAGCACTCTCTCGGGGAGGACACCCAAGATCACAGATACGCAGTATTTT.